Listed below are T cell receptor beta chains from one sample, sequenced in a study of blood T cell repertoires in COVID-19. Sequencing was performed with immunoSEQ multiplex PCR; in TCRdb, only in-frame clones are kept and a portion is missing. The sample records 65,000 or so clones, 70% to 85% being singletons. The sequencing sample was made of peripheral blood. The receptor source for this set is a man in his sixties with acute or convalescent COVID-19. CDR3s include the opening cysteine and the closing phenylalanine or tryptophan. A D gene is named only where the DNA matches it firmly. Only some rows state a clone size, as once, few, many or a class for expanded clones.

CDR3nt	CDR3aa	abundance	d_gene	v_gene	j_gene
TGTGCCACCAGTGATGTCGGACTAGCGGGGAAGTATTTT	CATSDVGLAGKYF	-	TRBD2	TRBV24-1	TRBJ2-3
TGTGCCAGCAGCTCCCCTCGGGGGAGGGGCACTGAAGCTTTCTTT	CASSSPRGRGTEAFF	few	-	TRBV5-4	TRBJ1-1
TGTGCCAGCAGTCGTACTCCAGCGGGGGGATACTCCTACAATGAGCAGTTCTTC	CASSRTPAGGYSYNEQFF	-	TRBD2	TRBV7-6	TRBJ2-1
TGTGCCAGCAGTGCTAGACCCGGGACAGGCAGCACAGATACGCAGTATTTT	CASSARPGTGSTDTQYF	-	TRBD1	TRBV6-1	TRBJ2-3
TGTGCCAGCAGCCAAGAACAGACAGGGCGGAGATGGGGCTACACCTTC	CASSQEQTGRRWGYTF	-	TRBD1	TRBV4-2	TRBJ1-2
TGCGCCAGCAGACACCGGGACAGGGCGGGTGAGACCCAGTACTTC	CASRHRDRAGETQYF	few	TRBD1	TRBV5-1	TRBJ2-5
TGTGCTAGTGGTTTGTTCACCTCAGGGACAGGGGTTAATGAAAAACTGTTTTTT	CASGLFTSGTGVNEKLFF	-	TRBD1	TRBV12-5	TRBJ1-4
TGTGCCAGCTCAAGTACGGGGGACACTGAAGCTTTCTTT	CASSSTGDTEAFF	-	-	TRBV18	TRBJ1-1
TGCAGTGCCGTAAGGGGGACGCAGTATTTT	CSAVRGTQYF	-	-	TRBV20-1	TRBJ2-3
TGTGCCAGCAGTCCTACAACAGACAGGGCGGAGACCCAGTACTTC	CASSPTTDRAETQYF	-	TRBD1	TRBV2	TRBJ2-5
TGTGCCTGGATCAGGAGGGAAAGGGCCACTGAAGCTTTCTTT	CAWIRRERATEAFF	-	-	TRBV30	TRBJ1-1
TGCGCCAGCAGCCCGCGGACAGCCTGGGATGAGCAGTTCTTC	CASSPRTAWDEQFF	once	-	TRBV4-1	TRBJ2-1
TGTGCCAGCAGCTGGGGACAGGGTGACACTGAAGCTTTCTTT	CASSWGQGDTEAFF	-	TRBD1	TRBV5-4	TRBJ1-1
TGTGCCAGCAGCCTTAGCGTACCCTACGAGCAGTACTTC	CASSLSVPYEQYF	few	-	TRBV7-2	TRBJ2-7
TGTGCCAGCAGTGGGGGCTGGGGCAATCAGCCCCAGCATTTT	CASSGGWGNQPQHF	-	-	TRBV7-6	TRBJ1-5
TGTGCCAGCAGCGCCGGGATGAACACTGAAGCTTTCTTT	CASSAGMNTEAFF	few	-	TRBV9	TRBJ1-1
TGCGCCAGCTCCTGGGGCGTTAGGCGCTCGATCTCTGGGGCCAACGTCCTGACTTTC	CASSWGVRRSISGANVLTF	-	-	TRBV5-1	TRBJ2-6
TGTGCCAGCAGCTACAGGGGGCGGGACACCATATATTTT	CASSYRGRDTIYF	-	TRBD1	TRBV11-2	TRBJ1-3
TGTGCCAGCAGCCTCCAGACAGGGAACGATGGCTACACCTTC	CASSLQTGNDGYTF	-	TRBD1	TRBV5-5	TRBJ1-2
TGTGCCACCAAGAACAGGGTGGGCTACACCTTC	CATKNRVGYTF	-	-	TRBV24-1	TRBJ1-2
TGTGCCAGCAGTACAGGGAGCACCGGGGAGCTGTTTTTT	CASSTGSTGELFF	-	-	TRBV12-3/TRBV12-4	TRBJ2-2
TGTGCCATCAGTGAGTCGAGGGGGTTCGAGACCCAGTACTTC	CAISESRGFETQYF	-	-	TRBV10-3	TRBJ2-5
TGCGCCAGCGGGGAACAGGGGGCTGACGAGCAGTACTTC	CASGEQGADEQYF	-	TRBD1	TRBV5-1	TRBJ2-7
TGTGCCAGCTCGACCCAGGGGGGGAACACTGAAGCTTTCTTT	CASSTQGGNTEAFF	-	TRBD1	TRBV2	TRBJ1-1
TGTGCCACCAGTGTTCGGACAGGGAAGACCGGGGAGCTGTTTTTT	CATSVRTGKTGELFF	few	TRBD1	TRBV24-1	TRBJ2-2
TGTGCCAGCAGCAAGGGACAGGGGAGATACGAGCAGTACTTC	CASSKGQGRYEQYF	-	TRBD1	TRBV27	TRBJ2-7
TGTGCCAGTAGTCCGCGGACAGGGTCCACCTACGAGCAGTACTTC	CASSPRTGSTYEQYF	-	TRBD1	TRBV19	TRBJ2-7
TGTGCCAGCAGCTTAACGGGCTACAATGAGCAGTTCTTC	CASSLTGYNEQFF	-	-	TRBV7-2	TRBJ2-1
TGCGCCAGCACCGTGGGCAGAGAGAACTATGGCTACACCTTC	CASTVGRENYGYTF	-	-	TRBV5-1	TRBJ1-2
TGTGCCAGCAGCTTAGGGACAGGGGGTAATCAGCCCCAGCATTTT	CASSLGTGGNQPQHF	-	TRBD1	TRBV11-2	TRBJ1-5
TGTGCCAGCAGGGTGCGAGGGAATTCACCCCTCCACTTT	CASRVRGNSPLHF	-	-	TRBV6-5	TRBJ1-6
TGTGCCAGCAGTGAAGGGGACAGGGAGAACACTGAAGCTTTCTTT	CASSEGDRENTEAFF	-	TRBD1	TRBV6-1	TRBJ1-1
TGTGCTAGTGTTGAAGGGGTCCAAAACATTCAGTACTTC	CASVEGVQNIQYF	-	-	TRBV12-5	TRBJ2-4
TGTGCCTGGATACAGGGGGCGGAGGATGGCTACACCTTC	CAWIQGAEDGYTF	-	TRBD1	TRBV30	TRBJ1-2
TGCGCCAGCAGCCGGAGGGGAGGGAACACTGAAGCTTTCTTT	CASSRRGGNTEAFF	once	-	TRBV5-1	TRBJ1-1
TGCGCCAGCAGCTCGCCTACTAGCGGGCGCCAAGAGACCCAGTACTTC	CASSSPTSGRQETQYF	-	TRBD2	TRBV5-1	TRBJ2-5
TGTGCCAGCAGTCTTGGGGTGGGGAGGGACTTGACCTACGAGCAGTACTTC	CASSLGVGRDLTYEQYF	-	TRBD2	TRBV6-6	TRBJ2-7
TGTGCCAGCAGCCACGACAGGACCAATCAGCCCCAGCATTTT	CASSHDRTNQPQHF	-	-	TRBV7-9	TRBJ1-5
TGCGCCAGCAGCGGGGGGGCCCAAGGGGAGCAGTACTTC	CASSGGAQGEQYF	-	-	TRBV5-1	TRBJ2-7
TGTGCCAGCAGCTACGGAACGGGTTGGTCCCAGCATTTT	CASSYGTGWSQHF	-	-	TRBV6-5	TRBJ1-5
TGTGCCACCAGTGGACAGTCCCACATGCCCCAGCATTTT	CATSGQSHMPQHF	-	-	TRBV24-1	TRBJ1-5
TGTGCCAGCTCCATTGGGGGGGGCACTGAAGCTTTCTTT	CASSIGGGTEAFF	-	-	TRBV18	TRBJ1-1
TGTGCCAGCAGCTTGTATGCGGTTACCTACAATGAGCAGTTCTTC	CASSLYAVTYNEQFF	-	-	TRBV5-6	TRBJ2-1
TGCGCCAGCAGCTTGGAGGCAGGGCTCTACGAGCAGTACTTC	CASSLEAGLYEQYF	-	-	TRBV5-1	TRBJ2-7
TGTGCCATCAGTGCCCCGGGACAGGGTACCTACGAGCAGTACTTC	CAISAPGQGTYEQYF	few	TRBD1	TRBV10-3	TRBJ2-7